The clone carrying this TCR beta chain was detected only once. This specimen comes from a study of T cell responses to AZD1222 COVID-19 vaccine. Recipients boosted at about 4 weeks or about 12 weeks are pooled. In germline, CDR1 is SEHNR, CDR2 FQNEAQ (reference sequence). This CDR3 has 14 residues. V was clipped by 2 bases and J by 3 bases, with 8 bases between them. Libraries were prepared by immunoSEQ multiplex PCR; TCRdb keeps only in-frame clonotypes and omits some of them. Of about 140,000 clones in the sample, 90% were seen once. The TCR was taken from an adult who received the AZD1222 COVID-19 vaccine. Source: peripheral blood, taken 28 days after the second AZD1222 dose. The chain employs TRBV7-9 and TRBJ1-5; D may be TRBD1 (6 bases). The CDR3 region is CASSLTGNNQPQHF. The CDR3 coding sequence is TGTGCCAGCAGCTTAACAGGGAACAATCAGCCCCAGCATTTT.